The next 2 T cell receptor beta chains were all read from a single sample in a study of blood T cell repertoires in COVID-19. The assay was immunoSEQ multiplex PCR, and TCRdb's table has in-frame clones only and misses some. In the table there are about 94,000 clones, approximately 79% of which are singletons. The specimen was peripheral blood. The receptors derive from a man between 65 and 85 years old with COVID-19, enrolled during active disease.

The rearrangement links TRBV9 to TRBJ2-6; D unresolved. This CDR3 is 17 amino acids long. CDR1 and CDR2 (germline): SGDLS, YYNGEE. Deletions cut 0 bases from V and 0 bases from J, with 10 bases between. The CDR3 bases are TGTGCCAGCAGCGTAGGGTCGGAGTACTCTGGGGCCAACGTCCTGACTTTC. As protein: CASSVGSEYSGANVLTF.

This sequence joins TRBV19 and TRBJ1-2; TRBD1 agrees at 10 bases. In germline, CDR1 is LNHDA, CDR2 SQIVND (reference sequence). V trimming: 7 bases; J trimming: 4 bases; junction bases outside the gene matches: 6. The CDR3 runs to 14 residues. DNA of the CDR3: TGTGCCAGTACGAGGACAGGGGGACTCTATGGCTACACCTTC. Translation gives CASTRTGGLYGYTF.